This T cell receptor (beta chain) emerged from a study of CD8 T cells in Susac syndrome. This CDR3 has 15 amino acids. Germline CDR1 is MDHEN and CDR2 is SYDVKM. V was trimmed by 4 bases and J by 5 bases, leaving 15 bases between them. Random hexamers were used to reverse transcribe about 0.5 to 1 ug of RNA. TCR beta CDR3 was amplified by immunoSEQ multiplex PCR. This amplification extended across 54 Vbeta and 13 Jbeta segments. In TCRdb, the immunoSEQ multiplex PCR reads were re-called with MiXCR into one record per CDR3 protein. The sample yields some 160,000 distinct CDR3 sequences, 90% to 95% seen once. The authors negatively isolated CD8+ and CD4+ T cells and FACS-enriched TEMRA cells.

Sequencing was carried out using CD8+ T cells from PBMCs. This sequence originates from a human donor with multiple sclerosis. V usage is TRBV28 and J usage is TRBJ2-1; weak D call: TRBD2 (6 bases). The CDR3 sequence is CASSSLAVANNEQFF. In nucleotides, the CDR3 is TGTGCCAGCAGTTCCTTAGCGGTAGCCAACAATGAGCAGTTCTTC.